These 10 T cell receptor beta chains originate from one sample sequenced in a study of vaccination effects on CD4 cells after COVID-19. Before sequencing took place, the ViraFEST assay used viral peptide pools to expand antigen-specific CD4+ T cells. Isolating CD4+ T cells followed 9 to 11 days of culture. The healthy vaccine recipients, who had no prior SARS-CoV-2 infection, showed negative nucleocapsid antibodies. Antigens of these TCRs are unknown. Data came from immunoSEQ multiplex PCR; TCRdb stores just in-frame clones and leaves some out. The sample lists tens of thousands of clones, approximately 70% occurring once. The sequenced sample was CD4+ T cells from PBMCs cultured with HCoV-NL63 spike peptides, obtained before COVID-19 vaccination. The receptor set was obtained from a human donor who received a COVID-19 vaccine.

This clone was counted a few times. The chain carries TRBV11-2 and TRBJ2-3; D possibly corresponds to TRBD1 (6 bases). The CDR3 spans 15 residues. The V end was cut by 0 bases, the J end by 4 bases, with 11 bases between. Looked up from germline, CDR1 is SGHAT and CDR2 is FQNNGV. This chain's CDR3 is CASSLDRGRPDTQYF. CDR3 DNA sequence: TGTGCCAGCAGCTTAGACAGGGGTCGCCCAGATACGCAGTATTTT.

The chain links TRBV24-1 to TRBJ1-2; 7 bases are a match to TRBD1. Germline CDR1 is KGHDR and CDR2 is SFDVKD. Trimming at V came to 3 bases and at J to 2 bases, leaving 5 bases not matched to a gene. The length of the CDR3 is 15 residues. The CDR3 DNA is TGTGCCACCAGTGATGCGACAGGGAGGAACTATGGCTACACCTTC. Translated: CATSDATGRNYGYTF.

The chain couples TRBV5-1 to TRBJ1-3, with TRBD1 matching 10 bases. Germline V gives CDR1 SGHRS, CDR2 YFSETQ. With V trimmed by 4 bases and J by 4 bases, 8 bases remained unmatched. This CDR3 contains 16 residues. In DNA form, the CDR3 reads TGCGCCAGCAGCGGGCCGGGGACAGGGGAAGGAAACACCATATATTTT. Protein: CASSGPGTGEGNTIYF. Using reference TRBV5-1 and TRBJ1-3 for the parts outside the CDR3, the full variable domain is KAGVTQTPRYLIKTRGQQVTLSCSPISGHRSVSWYQQTPGQGLQFLFEYFSETQRNKGNFPGRFSGRQFSNSRSEMNVSTLELGDSALYLCASSGPGTGEGNTIYFGEGSWLTVV.

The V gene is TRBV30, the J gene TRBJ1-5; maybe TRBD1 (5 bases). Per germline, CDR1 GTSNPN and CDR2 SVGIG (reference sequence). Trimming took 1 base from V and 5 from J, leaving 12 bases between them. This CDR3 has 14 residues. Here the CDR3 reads CAWSGETEYQPQHF. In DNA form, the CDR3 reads TGTGCCTGGAGTGGGGAGACAGAGTATCAGCCCCAGCATTTT.

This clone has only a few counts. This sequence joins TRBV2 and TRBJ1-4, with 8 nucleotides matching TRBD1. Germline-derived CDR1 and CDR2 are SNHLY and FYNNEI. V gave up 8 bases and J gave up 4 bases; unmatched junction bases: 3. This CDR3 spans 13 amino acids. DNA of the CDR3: TGTGCCAGCTTGGGACAGGATAATGAAAAACTGTTTTTT. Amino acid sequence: CASLGQDNEKLFF.

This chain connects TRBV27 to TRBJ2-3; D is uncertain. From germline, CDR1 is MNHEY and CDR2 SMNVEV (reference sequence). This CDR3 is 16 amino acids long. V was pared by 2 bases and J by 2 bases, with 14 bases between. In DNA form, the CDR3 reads TGTGCCAGCAGTTTAAAGCGTCCCATATACACAGATACGCAGTATTTT. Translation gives CASSLKRPIYTDTQYF.

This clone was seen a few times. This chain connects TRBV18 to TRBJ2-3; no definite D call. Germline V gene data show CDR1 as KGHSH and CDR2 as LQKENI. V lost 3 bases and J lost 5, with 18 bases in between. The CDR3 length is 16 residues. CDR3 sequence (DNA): TGTGCCAGCTCACCCCTTTTTGATGCGGTAGGAGATACGCAGTATTTT. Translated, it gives CASSPLFDAVGDTQYF.

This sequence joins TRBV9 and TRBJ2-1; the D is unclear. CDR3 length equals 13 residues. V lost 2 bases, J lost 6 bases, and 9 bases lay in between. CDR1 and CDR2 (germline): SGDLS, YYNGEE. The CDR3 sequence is CASSVQTSNEQFF. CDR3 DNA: TGTGCCAGCAGCGTCCAGACCAGCAATGAGCAGTTCTTC.

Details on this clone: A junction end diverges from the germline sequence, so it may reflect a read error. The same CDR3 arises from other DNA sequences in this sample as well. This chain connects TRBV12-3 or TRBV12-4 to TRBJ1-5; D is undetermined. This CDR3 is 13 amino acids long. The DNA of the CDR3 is TGTGCCAGCAGTCAGCAATCGGGTCAGCCCCAACATTTT. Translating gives CASSQQSGQPQHF.

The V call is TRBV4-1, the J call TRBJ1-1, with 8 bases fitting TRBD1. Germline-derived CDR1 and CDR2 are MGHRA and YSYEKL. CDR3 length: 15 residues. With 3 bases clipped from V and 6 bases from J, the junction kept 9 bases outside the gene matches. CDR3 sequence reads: CASSHPVRGLAEAFF. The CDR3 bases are TGCGCCAGCAGCCATCCCGTCAGGGGGCTGGCTGAAGCTTTCTTT.